This T cell receptor (beta chain) comes out of a study of blood T cell repertoires in COVID-19. As for the study in general: Researchers got acute and convalescent COVID-19 samples from the United States, Italy and Spain. In each case, the material was cDNA or gDNA derived from T cells, B-cell-depleted T cells, or PBMCs.

In the source study's methods: Amplifying reference gene primers gave estimates of nucleated cell counts. Clones were sequenced by immunoSEQ multiplex PCR, and TCRdb holds only the in-frame ones, with some missing. D and trimming were read from the DNA, whereas the V and J calls and clone size are those reported in that table. This repertoire shows approximately 10,000 clones, over 70% found once; its top ten account for approximately 4.6%. The germline V and J ends were trimmed by 2 bases and 7 bases, with 13 bases remaining between them. The CDR3 extends over 14 amino acids. Germline values: CDR1 SGHRS, CDR2 YFSETQ.

V gene TRBV5-1 combines with J gene TRBJ2-1; D uncertain. The receptor comes from a human donor in a cohort sampled during active COVID-19. The sample consisted of peripheral blood. As DNA, the CDR3 is TGCGCCAGCAGCTTATGGGCCCGAAATAATGAGCAGTTCTTC. Protein sequence: CASSLWARNNEQFF.